Sequencing of this T cell receptor beta chain was carried out in a study of T cell changes during pregnancy in multiple sclerosis. The CDR3 totals 14 residues. The germline CDR1 and CDR2 sequences are SGHTA and FQGNSA. Trimming left V 2 bases short and J 7 bases short, with 14 bases between. TCRdb's table, derived via immunoSEQ multiplex PCR, lists solely in-frame clones and lacks some. The table lists some 23,000 clones, around 88% of them singletons. The input for sequencing was CD4+ T cells from peripheral blood mononuclear cells, taken in the first trimester of pregnancy. The V call is TRBV7-2, the J call TRBJ1-2; no definite D call. This sequence was found in a female donor in good health, enrolled as a control in a pregnancy study. CDR3 coding DNA: TGTGCCAGCAGCTTAATGAAGTCCTCCGGTGGCTACACCTTC. It yields the protein CASSLMKSSGGYTF. Complete variable domain (other parts from reference TRBV7-2 and TRBJ1-2): GAGVSQSPSNKVTEKGKDVELRCDPISGHTALYWYRQSLGQGLEFLIYFQGNSAPDKSGLPSDRFSAERTGGSVSTLTIQRTQQEDSAVYLCASSLMKSSGGYTFGSGTRLTVV.